This TCR beta chain came from a study of monozygotic twins with inflammatory bowel disease. Notes on the study in general: No separation of different T cell subtypes was possible.

In regard to this clonotype: Its cognate antigen is unknown.

Each sample's cDNA came from eight separate reactions. Amplification used two nested PCRs: approximately 16 cycles, then approximately 10 cycles, on TCRalpha/TCRbeta cDNA. TCRdb reprocessed the 5' RACE reads, keeping one entry per CDR3 protein, no DNA. This table holds 330,000 or so distinct CDR3 sequences. The sample was blood. The receptor comes from a human donor with ulcerative colitis or Crohn's disease, or a healthy co-twin of an affected twin (not recorded which).

The CDR3 region is CSARPQGADQPQHF. The chain joins TRBV20-1 to TRBJ1-5; TCRdb's D call of TRBD1 is untestable without DNA. CDR1 DFQATT and CDR2 SNEGSKA come from the germline V gene (reference sequence). This CDR3 contains 14 residues.